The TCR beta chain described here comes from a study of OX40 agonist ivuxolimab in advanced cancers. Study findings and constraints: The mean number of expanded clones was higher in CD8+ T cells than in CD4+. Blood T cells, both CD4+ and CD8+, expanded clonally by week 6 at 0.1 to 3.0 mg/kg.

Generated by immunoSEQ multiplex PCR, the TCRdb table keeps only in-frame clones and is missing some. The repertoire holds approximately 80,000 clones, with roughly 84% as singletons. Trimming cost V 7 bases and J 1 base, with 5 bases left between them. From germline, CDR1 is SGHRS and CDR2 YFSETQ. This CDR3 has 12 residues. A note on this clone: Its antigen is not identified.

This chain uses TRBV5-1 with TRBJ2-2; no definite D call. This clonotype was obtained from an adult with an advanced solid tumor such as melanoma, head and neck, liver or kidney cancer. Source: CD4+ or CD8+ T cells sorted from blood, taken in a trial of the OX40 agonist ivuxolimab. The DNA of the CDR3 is TGCGCCAGCCGCGAGAACACCGGGGAGCTGTTTTTT. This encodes CASRENTGELFF.